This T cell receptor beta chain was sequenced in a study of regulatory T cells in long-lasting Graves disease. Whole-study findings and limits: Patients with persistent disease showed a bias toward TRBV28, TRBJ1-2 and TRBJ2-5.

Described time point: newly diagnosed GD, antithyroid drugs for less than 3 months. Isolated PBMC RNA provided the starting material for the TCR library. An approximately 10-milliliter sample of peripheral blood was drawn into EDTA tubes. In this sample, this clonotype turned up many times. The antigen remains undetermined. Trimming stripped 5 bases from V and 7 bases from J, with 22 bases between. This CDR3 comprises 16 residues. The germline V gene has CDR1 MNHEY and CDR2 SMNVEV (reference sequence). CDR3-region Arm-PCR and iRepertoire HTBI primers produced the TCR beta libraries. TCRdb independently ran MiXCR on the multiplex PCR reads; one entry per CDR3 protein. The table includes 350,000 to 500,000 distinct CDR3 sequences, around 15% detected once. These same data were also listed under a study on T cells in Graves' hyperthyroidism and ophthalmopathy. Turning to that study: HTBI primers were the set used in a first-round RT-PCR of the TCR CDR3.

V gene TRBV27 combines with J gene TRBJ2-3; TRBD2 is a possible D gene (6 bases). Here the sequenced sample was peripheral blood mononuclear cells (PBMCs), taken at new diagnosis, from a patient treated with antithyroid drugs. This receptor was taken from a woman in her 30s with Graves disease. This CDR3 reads CASSIQTGALINTQYF. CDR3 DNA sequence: TGTGCCAGCAGTATTCAAACGGGAGCCTTAATAAATACGCAGTATTTT.